This TCR beta chain emerged from a study of control samples from healthy donors and cancer patients. Deletions cut 0 bases from V and 7 bases from J, with 12 bases between. From germline, CDR1 is SGHAT and CDR2 FQNNGV. The CDR3 loop spans 14 amino acids. TCRdb's copy holds only in-frame clones and misses some; the assay was immunoSEQ multiplex PCR. The sample includes tens of thousands of clones, nearly 96% of them seen just once. Specimen: blood. The genes are TRBV11-2 and TRBJ1-1; D gene ambiguous. The TCR originated in a woman in her twenties or thirties in good health. In DNA form, the CDR3 reads TGTGCCAGCAGCTTAGATGTGGCGGCTATTGAAGCTTTCTTT. This gives the protein CASSLDVAAIEAFF.